These 21 T cell receptor beta chains were all obtained from the same sample, sequenced in a study of long-term antiretroviral therapy in people with HIV. Researchers ran immunoSEQ v3.0 at survey level. Measured with immunoSEQ multiplex PCR; TCRdb has only the in-frame clones, and not every one. The sample records around 30,000 clones, around 80% being singletons. The sequences come from unsorted PBMCs, collected 1.5 years before starting antiretroviral therapy. The receptor set was obtained from a young man with HIV.

The chain employs TRBV7-2 and TRBJ1-2; D is uncertain. The CDR3 is 14 residues long. Germline V lookup: CDR1 SGHTA, CDR2 FQGNSA. The germline V and J ends were trimmed by 0 bases and 4 bases, with 9 bases remaining between them. The CDR3 region has the DNA TGTGCCAGCAGCTTAGCGTCAGCGTCCTATGGCTACACCTTC. Its protein is CASSLASASYGYTF.

The chain links TRBV28 to TRBJ2-7, with D possibly matching TRBD1 (6 bases). This CDR3 region has 15 residues. Trimming removed 5 bases at V and 5 bases at J, with 19 bases between. Germline lookup yields CDR1 MDHEN and CDR2 SYDVKM. The CDR3 spells CASSPLDSEVNEQYF. CDR3 bases: TGTGCCAGCAGTCCCTTGGACAGCGAAGTCAACGAGCAGTACTTC.

This clone was detected only a few times. This chain uses TRBV7-2 with TRBJ2-1, with 10 bases that match TRBD1. CDR1 and CDR2 from the germline V gene are SGHTA and FQGNSA. V trimming: 1 base; J trimming: 4 bases; junction bases outside the gene matches: 4. The length of the CDR3 is 16 residues. This CDR3 reads CASSLGGTGDYNEQFF. The CDR3 region has the DNA TGTGCCAGCAGCTTAGGTGGGACAGGGGATTACAATGAGCAGTTCTTC.

The V call is TRBV11-1, the J call TRBJ2-7; possible D gene TRBD2, 6 bases. Germline V gene sequence: CDR1 SGHAT, CDR2 FQDESV (reference sequence). CDR3 length: 14 residues. The V and J ends lost 5 bases and 4 bases respectively, with 15 bases between them. As DNA, the CDR3 is TGTGCCAGCAGCACACCGGGACTCACTTACGAGCAGTACTTC. It yields the protein CASSTPGLTYEQYF.

The chain employs TRBV6-6 and TRBJ2-3; D call uncertain. Germline V gene data show CDR1 as MNHNY and CDR2 as SVGAGI (reference sequence). The germline V and J ends were trimmed by 5 bases and 3 bases, with 6 bases remaining between them. The CDR3 runs to 12 residues. CDR3 loop: CASSIMTDTQYF. CDR3 nucleotide sequence: TGTGCCAGCAGTATCATGACAGATACGCAGTATTTT.

This chain uses TRBV11-2 with TRBJ2-1; D remains ambiguous. CDR1 SGHAT and CDR2 FQNNGV come from the germline V gene. V lost 4 bases to trimming and J lost 0 bases, with 4 bases between them. There are 13 residues in the CDR3. The CDR3 DNA follows: TGTGCCAGCAGCTCGAGCTCCTACAATGAGCAGTTCTTC. Protein: CASSSSSYNEQFF.

As regards this clone: At one end, the junction sequence differs from germline, possibly due to a read error. The V gene is TRBV30, the J gene TRBJ2-4; D is ambiguous. The CDR3 runs 12 residues. Germline V lookup: CDR1 GTSNPN, CDR2 SVGIG (reference sequence). CDR3 sequence: CAWRDPGHRVRF. For the CDR3, the DNA is TGTGCCTGGAGAGACCCAGGTCACCGCGTCCGTTTC.

The genes are TRBV4-3 and TRBJ2-3, with a possible D match to TRBD2 (6 bases). This CDR3 region has 15 residues. Germline CDR1 reads LGHNA; CDR2 reads YSLEER. V lost 1 base, J lost 2 bases, and 10 bases lay in between. CDR3 nucleotides: TGCGCCAGCAGCCAAGCAGGAGGGATCACAGATACGCAGTATTTT. It codes for CASSQAGGITDTQYF.

This clone was detected only once. This rearrangement joins TRBV5-5 to TRBJ1-2; D may be TRBD1 (6 bases). Germline V gene lookup returns CDR1 SGHKS and CDR2 YYEKEE (reference sequence). V was clipped by 5 bases and J by 7 bases, with 21 bases between them. This CDR3 contains 15 residues. CDR3 sequence (DNA): TGTGCCAGCAGGGACGTCAGGGGTTTGTTTACTGGCTACACCTTC. Its protein is CASRDVRGLFTGYTF.

The genes are TRBV5-6 and TRBJ2-2; D remains ambiguous. Trimming removed 3 bases from V and 6 bases from J, with 15 bases in between. Germline CDR1 and CDR2: SGHDT and YYEEEE. The CDR3 has 15 residues. CDR3 in amino acids: CASSYGYPGSGELFF. In nucleotides, the CDR3 is TGTGCCAGCAGCTACGGATACCCCGGGTCCGGGGAGCTGTTTTTT. Combining the CDR3 with reference TRBV5-6 and TRBJ2-2 gives the whole variable domain DAGVTQSPTHLIKTRGQQVTLRCSPKSGHDTVSWYQQALGQGPQFIFQYYEEEERQRGNFPDRFSGHQFPNYSSELNVNALLLGDSALYLCASSYGYPGSGELFFGEGSRLTVL.

This chain uses TRBV6-5 with TRBJ2-2, with D perhaps matching TRBD1 or TRBD2 (5 bases each). From germline, CDR1 is MNHEY and CDR2 SVGAGI. V was pared by 2 bases and J by 6 bases, with 10 bases between. This CDR3 contains 14 residues. The CDR3 DNA is TGTGCCAGCAGTTACGGGGGATACCCCGGGGAGCTGTTTTTT. This sequence encodes CASSYGGYPGELFF.

There are a few counts of this clone. The rearrangement joins TRBV4-3 to TRBJ2-7, with unresolved D. V lost 0 bases and J 3 bases, leaving 9 bases between the germline ends. Germline V lookup: CDR1 LGHNA, CDR2 YSLEER. The CDR3 is made up of 14 amino acids. The DNA of the CDR3 is TGCGCCAGCAGCCAAGATCGGTGGGACTACGAGCAGTACTTC. This encodes CASSQDRWDYEQYF.

This chain joins TRBV30 and TRBJ2-1; D is undetermined. The CDR3 spans 11 residues. The V gene lost 6 bases and the J gene lost 7 bases, with 10 bases spanning the gap. Germline V CDR1 and CDR2: GTSNPN, SVGIG (reference sequence). CDR3 DNA: TGTGCCTGTACAGTTGGTAATGAGCAGTTCTTC. Residues: CACTVGNEQFF.

This clone was picked up a small number of times. Here the CDR3 reads CASSLSAGGPDTQYF. Written as DNA, the CDR3 is TGTGCCAGCAGCTTATCGGCAGGGGGCCCAGATACGCAGTATTTT. V is TRBV7-3 and J is TRBJ2-3; 8 bases map to TRBD1. V was pared by 2 bases and J by 4 bases, with 5 bases of the junction left unmatched. Germline V gene sequence: CDR1 SGHTA, CDR2 FQGTGA. This CDR3 has 15 amino acids.

The V and J genes are TRBV27 and TRBJ1-2; 7 nucleotides line up with TRBD1. Germline V gene lookup returns CDR1 MNHEY and CDR2 SMNVEV (reference sequence). Losses at the gene ends were 7 bases for V and 2 bases for J; bases not matched to a gene: 4. CDR3 length: 13 residues. DNA of the CDR3: TGTGCCAGCACCCGGGACAGAAACTATGGCTACACCTTC. It is translated as CASTRDRNYGYTF.

The chain couples TRBV18 to TRBJ2-3; D unresolved. This CDR3 comprises 10 residues. CDR1 is KGHSH and CDR2 is LQKENI in the germline V gene. V was pared by 6 bases and J by 5 bases, with 3 bases between. DNA of the CDR3: TGTGCCAGCTCGCTAGATACGCAGTATTTT. This encodes CASSLDTQYF.

The V gene is TRBV9, the J gene TRBJ2-7; TRBD2 might be the D (5 bases). Trimming cost V 4 bases and J 0 bases, with 14 bases left between them. Germline V gives CDR1 SGDLS, CDR2 YYNGEE. This CDR3 is built from 15 residues. In DNA form, the CDR3 reads TGTGCCAGCAGCCCTTGGGGAGACTACTCCTACGAGCAGTACTTC. This sequence encodes CASSPWGDYSYEQYF.

This clone was seen a single time. The V call is TRBV14, the J call TRBJ2-1, with 7 bases lining up with TRBD2. In germline, CDR1 is SGHDN, CDR2 FVKESK. The CDR3 contains 15 residues. Losses at the gene ends were 4 bases for V and 5 bases for J; bases not matched to a gene: 8. This chain's CDR3 is CASSLTGAGNNEQFF. DNA of the CDR3: TGTGCCAGCAGCCTCACTGGAGCGGGAAACAATGAGCAGTTCTTC.

The chain links TRBV7-9 to TRBJ1-1; D gene uncertain. Germline V CDR1 and CDR2: SEHNR, FQNEAQ (reference sequence). V was clipped by 5 bases and J by 1 base, with 5 bases between them. The CDR3 contains 12 residues. Here the CDR3 DNA reads TGTGCCAGCAGCCGGGGGAACACTGAAGCTTTCTTT. Residues: CASSRGNTEAFF. Full variable domain (outside the CDR3, taken from reference TRBV7-9 and TRBJ1-1): DTGVSQNPRHKITKRGQNVTFRCDPISEHNRLYWYRQTLGQGPEFLTYFQNEAQLEKSRLLSDRFSAERPKGSFSTLEIQRTEQGDSAMYLCASSRGNTEAFFGQGTRLTVV.

This sequence joins TRBV7-2 and TRBJ2-7; D remains ambiguous. CDR1 and CDR2 from the germline V gene are SGHTA and FQGNSA. Trimming removed 5 bases at V and 5 bases at J, with 10 bases between. CDR3 length: 12 amino acids. The CDR3 DNA follows: TGTGCCAGCAGCCTGCGTTTACACGAGCAGTACTTC. Its translation: CASSLRLHEQYF.

The chain couples TRBV9 to TRBJ2-7, with TRBD1 identical over 7 bases. CDR1 and CDR2 (germline): SGDLS, YYNGEE. The V segment lost 3 bases and the J segment 6 bases; nucleotides outside the gene matches: 6. The CDR3 runs to 13 residues. CDR3 loop: CASSAEGQREQYF. The CDR3, as DNA: TGTGCCAGCAGCGCTGAGGGACAGCGCGAGCAGTACTTC.